One T cell receptor beta chain is described in this entry. This entry comes from a study of long-term antiretroviral therapy in people with HIV. Germline CDR1 is SGHDT and CDR2 is YYEEEE. J gave up 3 bases and V 0 bases, and 4 bases lay outside the gene matches. The CDR3 is made up of 15 amino acids. Researchers report immunoSEQ v3.0 was run at survey level. Produced via immunoSEQ multiplex PCR; TCRdb's table is partial and in-frame only. The sample has 35,000 to 50,000 clones, 86% seen once. The chain links TRBV5-6 to TRBJ2-7; 9 positions match TRBD1. The sequence derives from a woman aged 45-65 years with HIV. This specimen consisted of unsorted PBMCs, obtained 0.1 years before starting antiretroviral therapy. The CDR3 region has the DNA TGTGCCAGCAGCTTGGTCGGGACAGGGAGCTACGAGCAGTACTTC. This translates into CASSLVGTGSYEQYF.